Below, one T cell receptor (beta chain) is given with its context. The data derive from a study of blood T cell repertoires in COVID-19. Study as a whole: Italy, Spain and the United States were the sources of the convalescent and acute COVID-19 samples. Sources were T cells, B-cell-depleted T cells, or PBMCs; the material itself was cDNA or gDNA.

Authors' methods: It was from reference gene primer amplification that nucleated cell counts were estimated. Profiled with immunoSEQ multiplex PCR; TCRdb holds only in-frame clones, not every one. V and J calls and clone size are copied from that table; D and trimming were computed from the DNA. The repertoire consists of 150,000 to 200,000 clones, with more than 70% occurring once and the leading ten covering 4.4%. Specimen: peripheral blood. The sequence derives from a human donor in a cohort sampled during active COVID-19.

In nucleotides, the CDR3 is TGTGCAAGTCGCTTAAGAACGGGGGGCTACAATGAGCAGTTCTTC. Translated, it gives CASRLRTGGYNEQFF. The V and J genes are TRBV12-2 and TRBJ2-1; TRBD2, the table's D call, was not compared with the DNA. TRBV12-2 is a recognized pseudogene. The length of the CDR3 is 15 residues.